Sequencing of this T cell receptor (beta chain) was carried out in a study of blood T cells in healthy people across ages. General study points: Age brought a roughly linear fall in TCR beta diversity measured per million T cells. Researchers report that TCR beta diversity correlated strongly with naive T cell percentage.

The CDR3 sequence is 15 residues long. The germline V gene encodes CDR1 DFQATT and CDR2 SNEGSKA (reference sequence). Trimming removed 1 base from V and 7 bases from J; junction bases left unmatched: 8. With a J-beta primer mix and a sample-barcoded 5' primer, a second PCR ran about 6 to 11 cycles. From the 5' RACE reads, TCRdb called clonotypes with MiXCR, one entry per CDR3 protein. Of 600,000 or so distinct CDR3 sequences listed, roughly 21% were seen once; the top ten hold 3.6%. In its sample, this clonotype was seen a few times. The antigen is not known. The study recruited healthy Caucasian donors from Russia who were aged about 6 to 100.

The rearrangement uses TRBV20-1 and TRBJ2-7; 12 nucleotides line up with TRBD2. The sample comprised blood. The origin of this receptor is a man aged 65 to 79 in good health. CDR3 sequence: CSARVGGLAGQEQYF. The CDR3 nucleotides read TGCAGTGCTAGAGTCGGGGGACTAGCGGGTCAAGAGCAGTACTTC.